This T cell receptor beta chain was captured in a study of ipilimumab plus nivolumab after autologous stem cell transplantation. With V trimmed by 6 bases and J by 7 bases, 14 bases remained unmatched. Germline V gene data show CDR1 as SNHLY and CDR2 as FYNNEI. The CDR3 is 17 residues long. Starting 14 to 28 days after autologous transplant, ipilimumab 1 mg/kg was given. Generated by immunoSEQ multiplex PCR, the TCRdb table keeps only in-frame clones and is missing some. The data show 16,000 or so clones, roughly 71% seen once. The starting material was PBMCs, obtained in a trial of ipilimumab plus nivolumab as post-transplant consolidation. The chain uses TRBV2 and TRBJ1-4, with 10 positions matching TRBD1. The TCR was taken from a male donor with diffuse large B-cell lymphoma. CDR3 region: CASRGGTGAAGGEKLFF. The CDR3 DNA reads TGTGCCAGCAGAGGCGGGACAGGGGCCGCCGGAGGTGAAAAACTGTTTTTT.